This TCR beta chain was identified in a study of cytomegalovirus exposure and HLA in healthy donors. Overall study findings and caveats: Across donors, presence/absence analyses took sequencing depth to be roughly uniform. For most subjects, TCR beta sequences were reported to predict HLA-A and HLA-B alleles with accuracy.

Details on this clone: Its antigen is undetermined.

Germline V gene lookup returns CDR1 LNHDA and CDR2 SQIVND (reference sequence). Trimming took off 5 bases at V and 6 bases at J, with 11 bases between the two ends. The CDR3 covers 13 residues. PCR involved 60 Vbeta and 13 Jbeta primers. Measured with immunoSEQ multiplex PCR; TCRdb has only the in-frame clones, and not every one. The sample contains about 73,000 clones, about 81% of which appear only once. The sequence was collected from a man aged 70 or older in good health and CMV-seronegative. The sample taken for sequencing was PBMCs. V is TRBV19 and J is TRBJ1-5; no definite D call. The CDR3 coding sequence is TGTGCCAGTAGTTTAGCCTACGTTCAGCCCCAGCATTTT. Its protein product is CASSLAYVQPQHF.